This TCR beta chain derives from a study of T cell responses to AZD1222 COVID-19 vaccine. Study results and limitations: Donor demographics were predominantly white British with a female majority; clonal diversity may be underestimated.

The method was immunoSEQ multiplex PCR; TCRdb's version includes in-frame clones alone and lacks a portion of them. The sample yields about 68,000 clones, 65% to 80% seen once. Per the germline V gene, CDR1 is SGHRS and CDR2 is YFSETQ. This CDR3 comprises 13 residues. The ends lost 4 bases at V and 8 bases at J; junction bases unmatched: 5. Turning to this clone: The target antigen is unknown.

The chain employs TRBV5-1 and TRBJ1-1; TRBD1 aligns across 10 bases. The starting material was peripheral blood, obtained on day 0 of AZD1222 vaccination. This clonotype was obtained from an adult in good health. The CDR3 DNA is TGCGCCAGCAGCACCCGGGACAGGGGAGAAGCTTTCTTT. This codes for CASSTRDRGEAFF.